What follows are 2 T cell receptor beta chains derived from one specimen sequenced in a study of CD8 T cells in Susac syndrome (dated by TCRdb to between 2018 and 2020). The library was made by the immunoSEQ multiplex PCR assay. RNA was extracted with the RNeasy kit and roughly 0.45 to 1 ug was reverse transcribed using random hexamers. TCRdb cleaned the public reads at Q25 with fastp, built clones with MiXCR and kept in-frame beta chains. Merged by CDR3 protein, the rows form single entries marked with the most common genes and DNA. The sample has nearly 70,000 distinct CDR3 sequences on record, roughly 94% of them singletons. About 0.25% of the sample is held by the ten biggest clonotypes. The source material was CD8+ T cells from PBMCs. The source of these receptors is a human donor in good health.

The chain uses TRBV19 and TRBJ2-1, with 10 bases lining up with TRBD2. The CDR3 sequence is 15 residues long. Looked up from germline, CDR1 is LNHDA and CDR2 is SQIVND (reference sequence). Germline trimming cut 6 bases from V and 6 bases from J; bases unmatched to any gene: 8. CDR3 protein: CASRVAGGSVNEQFF. CDR3 sequence (DNA): TGTGCCAGTAGAGTAGCGGGGGGCTCGGTCAATGAGCAGTTCTTC.

Turning to this clonotype: One end of the junction does not line up with germline, which may come from a read error. The chain uses TRBV5-1 and TRBJ1-2; 7 bases align to TRBD1. The CDR3 is made up of 11 amino acids. The germline CDR1 and CDR2 sequences are SGHRS and YFSETQ. CDR3 residues: CASSREGALAF. In DNA form, the CDR3 reads TGCGCCAGCAGCCGGGAGGGGGCTTTGGCCTTC.